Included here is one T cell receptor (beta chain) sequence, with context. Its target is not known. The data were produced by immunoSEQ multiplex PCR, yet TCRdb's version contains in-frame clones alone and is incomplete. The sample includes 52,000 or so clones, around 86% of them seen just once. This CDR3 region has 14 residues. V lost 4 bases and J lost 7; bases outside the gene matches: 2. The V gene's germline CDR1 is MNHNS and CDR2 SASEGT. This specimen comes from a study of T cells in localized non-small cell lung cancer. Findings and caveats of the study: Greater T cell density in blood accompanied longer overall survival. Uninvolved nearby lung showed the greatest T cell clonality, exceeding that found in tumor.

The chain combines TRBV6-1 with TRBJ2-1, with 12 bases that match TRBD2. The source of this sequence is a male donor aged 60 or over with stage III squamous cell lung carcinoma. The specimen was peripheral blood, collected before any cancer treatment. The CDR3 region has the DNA TGTGCCAGCAGTGGCACTAGCGGGGGGAATGAGCAGTTCTTC. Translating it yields CASSGTSGGNEQFF.